The rows below give T cell receptor beta chains drawn from one sample of a study of blood T cells in healthy people across ages. Using its own MiXCR run on the 5' RACE reads, TCRdb lists one record per CDR3 protein. The data show about 830,000 distinct CDR3 sequences, roughly 60% seen once. Sequenced: blood. These receptors were collected from a young man in good health. Both conserved end residues are part of each CDR3. A D gene is named only where the DNA matches it firmly. Rows give clone size only sometimes, using once, few, many, or a class for an expanded clone.

clone_size	j_call	d_call	v_call	cdr3_length	cdr3_aa	cdr3_nt
NA	TRBJ2-7	NA	TRBV20-1	14	CSASGWAGGYEQYF	TGCAGTGCTAGCGGTTGGGCAGGGGGGTACGAGCAGTACTTC
NA	TRBJ1-5	NA	TRBV12-3/TRBV12-4	14	CASSLEGERQPQHF	TGTGCCAGCAGTTTGGAGGGCGAGAGACAGCCCCAGCATTTT
few	TRBJ1-6	NA	TRBV27	13	CASATLGSSPLHF	TGTGCCTCCGCTACCCTTGGGAGCTCACCCCTCCACTTT
NA	TRBJ2-1	TRBD2	TRBV5-6	19	CASSLSRESGGRSYNEQFF	TGTGCCAGCAGCTTGTCTCGGGAATCGGGGGGGAGATCCTACAATGAGCAGTTCTTC
few	TRBJ2-7	TRBD1	TRBV7-2	17	CASSRARQGQNSYEQYF	TGTGCCAGCAGCCGCGCACGACAGGGACAAAACTCCTACGAGCAGTACTTC
NA	TRBJ2-7	NA	TRBV21-1	13	CARGYLSSYEQYF	TGTGCCAGGGGGTATCTGAGCTCCTACGAGCAGTACTTC
few	TRBJ2-1	NA	TRBV29-1	14	CSVDAWSSYNEQFF	TGCAGCGTTGATGCGTGGAGCTCCTACAATGAGCAGTTCTTC
few	TRBJ2-3	TRBD1	TRBV18	14	CASSRQGSTDTQYF	TGTGCCAGCTCACGACAGGGGAGCACAGATACGCAGTATTTT
NA	TRBJ1-5	NA	TRBV6-2/TRBV6-3	15	CASSRPSGVRQPQHF	TGTGCCAGCAGTCGACCGTCAGGGGTGCGACAGCCCCAGCATTTT
NA	TRBJ2-1	TRBD1	TRBV10-3	17	CAISQNGGTGVRDEQFF	TGTGCCATCAGTCAAAACGGGGGGACAGGGGTTCGCGATGAGCAGTTCTTC
NA	TRBJ1-6	NA	TRBV3-1	16	CASSQAPQATTSPLHF	TGTGCCAGCAGCCAAGCGCCACAGGCGACTACTTCACCCCTCCACTTT
NA	TRBJ2-7	NA	TRBV6-6	15	CASSPSGRRSYEQYF	TGTGCCAGCAGTCCCTCGGGACGGCGGTCCTACGAGCAGTACTTC
NA	TRBJ2-3	NA	TRBV12-3/TRBV12-4	14	CASRSRGAPDTQYF	TGTGCCAGCAGGAGCAGAGGGGCCCCAGATACGCAGTATTTT
NA	TRBJ2-1	TRBD1	TRBV20-1	14	CSAATGGLYNEQFF	TGCAGTGCGGCCACAGGGGGCTTATACAATGAGCAGTTCTTC
NA	TRBJ1-1	NA	TRBV12-3/TRBV12-4	13	CASKGELNTEAFF	TGTGCCAGCAAGGGGGAGTTGAACACTGAAGCTTTCTTT
NA	TRBJ2-1	NA	TRBV5-1	15	CASSLDRTGFNEQFF	TGCGCCAGCAGCCTCGATCGAACGGGTTTCAATGAGCAGTTCTTC
NA	TRBJ2-7	NA	TRBV5-1	14	CASSLWWGNYEQYF	TGCGCCAGCAGCTTGTGGTGGGGCAATTACGAGCAGTACTTC
NA	TRBJ2-1	TRBD2	TRBV4-2	15	CASSETSGKPNEQFF	TGTGCCAGCAGCGAGACTAGCGGGAAGCCTAATGAGCAGTTCTTC
NA	TRBJ2-7	NA	TRBV28	15	CASSSPGRAHYEQYF	TGTGCCAGCAGTTCCCCGGGACGGGCCCACTACGAGCAGTACTTC
few	TRBJ2-7	TRBD2	TRBV6-6	14	CASSWEGSSYEQYF	TGTGCCAGCAGTTGGGAGGGGAGCTCCTACGAGCAGTACTTC
few	TRBJ2-4	NA	TRBV20-1	11	CSAQGEAIQYF	TGCAGTGCCCAAGGGGAAGCCATTCAGTACTTC
NA	TRBJ2-1	TRBD2	TRBV24-1	18	CATGDPSLAGGKYNEQFF	TGTGCCACCGGTGATCCGTCCCTAGCGGGAGGCAAGTACAATGAGCAGTTCTTC
NA	TRBJ2-3	NA	TRBV5-6	16	CASSLNPTAAADTQYF	TGTGCCAGCAGCTTGAATCCGACAGCTGCGGCAGATACGCAGTATTTT
NA	TRBJ2-1	TRBD2	TRBV12-3/TRBV12-4	14	CASGSGGRFNEQFF	TGTGCCAGCGGGAGCGGGGGCCGTTTCAATGAGCAGTTCTTC
NA	TRBJ2-3	NA	TRBV2	11	CASTAPDTQYF	TGTGCCAGCACGGCCCCAGATACGCAGTATTTT
few	TRBJ2-7	TRBD2	TRBV27	16	CASSLKVPGGTGEQYF	TGTGCCAGCAGTTTAAAGGTGCCGGGAGGGACGGGGGAGCAGTACTTC
once	TRBJ2-6	TRBD2	TRBV7-2	15	CASSLQPGGANVLTF	TGTGCCAGCAGCTTGCAGCCGGGGGGGGCCAACGTTCTGACTTTC
NA	TRBJ2-4	TRBD1	TRBV5-1	14	CASSVTGAKNIQYF	TGCGCCAGCAGCGTGACAGGGGCCAAAAACATTCAGTACTTC
NA	TRBJ2-3	TRBD2	TRBV12-3/TRBV12-4	15	CASRPLAGGTDTQYF	TGTGCCAGCAGGCCCCTAGCGGGGGGCACAGATACGCAGTATTTT
NA	TRBJ2-1	NA	TRBV7-9	18	CASSYPGGEPGQYNEQFF	TGTGCCAGCAGCTACCCAGGGGGGGAACCGGGACAGTACAATGAGCAGTTCTTC
NA	TRBJ2-7	NA	TRBV2	12	CAARADEGEQYF	TGTGCCGCCAGAGCAGATGAGGGAGAGCAGTACTTC
NA	TRBJ2-3	TRBD2	TRBV10-2	18	CASSEFGRSGRAQDTQYF	TGCGCCAGCAGTGAGTTTGGTAGATCTGGGAGGGCCCAAGATACGCAGTATTTT
NA	TRBJ1-5	NA	TRBV6-1	15	CASRALGQYNQPQHF	TGTGCCAGCAGGGCCCTCGGCCAGTACAATCAGCCCCAGCATTTT
NA	TRBJ2-7	TRBD2	TRBV5-1	15	CASSNSGAQSYEQYF	TGCGCCAGCAGCAATAGCGGGGCGCAATCCTACGAGCAGTACTTC
once	TRBJ2-2	NA	TRBV4-2	14	CASSQDGLTGELFF	TGTGCCAGCAGCCAAGACGGACTCACCGGGGAGCTGTTTTTT
NA	TRBJ2-4	NA	TRBV7-9	13	CASSYWGEEAQYF	TGTGCCAGCAGCTATTGGGGGGAAGAAGCCCAGTACTTC
NA	TRBJ2-2	TRBD2	TRBV7-9	15	CASSLEGLARRELFF	TGTGCCAGCAGCTTAGAGGGACTAGCGCGTCGGGAGCTGTTTTTT
NA	TRBJ2-5	NA	TRBV20-1	14	CSASHGTEGETQYF	TGCAGTGCTAGCCATGGCACTGAGGGGGAGACCCAGTACTTC
few	TRBJ2-1	TRBD1	TRBV7-3	13	CASRRQGENEQFF	TGTGCCAGCAGAAGACAGGGGGAAAATGAGCAGTTCTTC
NA	TRBJ2-3	NA	TRBV7-6	13	CASSSALGDTQYF	TGTGCCAGCAGCTCAGCCCTAGGGGATACGCAGTATTTT
NA	TRBJ2-1	TRBD2	TRBV6-1	15	CASSVAGGPYNEQFF	TGTGCCAGCAGTGTAGCGGGGGGGCCATACAATGAGCAGTTCTTC
NA	TRBJ2-5	TRBD2	TRBV20-1	15	CSASKTSGYQETQYF	TGCAGTGCTAGTAAGACTAGCGGGTACCAAGAGACCCAGTACTTC
NA	TRBJ1-4	NA	TRBV20-1	13	CSARAVFEEKLFF	TGCAGTGCTAGAGCGGTCTTTGAAGAAAAACTGTTTTTT
NA	TRBJ1-2	NA	TRBV2	15	CASSRRNPAGYGYTF	TGTGCCAGCAGCAGACGGAACCCGGCGGGCTATGGCTACACCTTC
NA	TRBJ2-7	NA	TRBV7-9	11	CATSWGDEQYF	TGTGCCACCTCCTGGGGGGACGAGCAGTACTTC
NA	TRBJ2-7	NA	TRBV4-2	15	CASSPSWGSPYEQYF	TGTGCCAGCAGCCCATCATGGGGGTCTCCCTACGAGCAGTACTTC
few	TRBJ2-7	NA	TRBV5-1	16	CASSLPGFGLTYEQYF	TGCGCCAGCAGCTTACCGGGGTTCGGATTAACCTACGAGCAGTACTTC
NA	TRBJ2-1	TRBD2	TRBV18	14	CASSWREGQSEQFF	TGTGCCAGCTCATGGCGGGAGGGCCAAAGTGAGCAGTTCTTC
NA	TRBJ2-7	NA	TRBV29-1	11	CSVLQGNEQYF	TGCAGCGTCCTCCAGGGGAACGAGCAGTACTTC
NA	TRBJ2-3	TRBD2	TRBV2	19	CASSESGLAGAFSTDTQYF	TGTGCCAGCAGTGAATCGGGACTAGCGGGGGCCTTTAGCACAGATACGCAGTATTTT
NA	TRBJ2-7	NA	TRBV27	16	CASSLLRGNIPYEQYF	TGTGCCAGCAGTTTATTGAGGGGAAACATACCCTACGAGCAGTACTTC
NA	TRBJ1-2	NA	TRBV20-1	12	CSAGRREDGYTF	TGCAGTGCCGGGCGCAGGGAGGATGGCTACACCTTC
NA	TRBJ2-7	TRBD2	TRBV28	15	CASSLRSGRDYEQYF	TGTGCCAGCAGTTTAAGGTCAGGGAGGGATTACGAGCAGTACTTC
NA	TRBJ1-1	NA	TRBV6-6	14	CASRTTRGTTEAFF	TGTGCCAGCAGGACGACACGGGGAACCACTGAAGCTTTCTTT
NA	TRBJ2-7	TRBD2	TRBV10-3	15	CAIRGTSGGTNEQYF	TGTGCCATCAGGGGAACTAGCGGGGGGACCAATGAGCAGTACTTC
few	TRBJ2-3	TRBD2	TRBV5-1	15	CASSPGTRSTDTQYF	TGCGCCAGCAGCCCGGGGACTAGGAGCACAGATACGCAGTATTTT
NA	TRBJ2-7	TRBD2	TRBV20-1	16	CSARDRTGLPSYEQYF	TGCAGTGCTAGAGACCGCACGGGACTACCCTCCTACGAGCAGTACTTC
NA	TRBJ2-7	NA	TRBV9	15	CASSVEGGGSYEQYF	TGTGCCAGCAGCGTGGAGGGGGGGGGATCGTACGAGCAGTACTTC
NA	TRBJ2-7	TRBD1	TRBV10-3	13	CAISAGQAYEQYF	TGTGCCATCAGTGCGGGACAGGCCTACGAGCAGTACTTC